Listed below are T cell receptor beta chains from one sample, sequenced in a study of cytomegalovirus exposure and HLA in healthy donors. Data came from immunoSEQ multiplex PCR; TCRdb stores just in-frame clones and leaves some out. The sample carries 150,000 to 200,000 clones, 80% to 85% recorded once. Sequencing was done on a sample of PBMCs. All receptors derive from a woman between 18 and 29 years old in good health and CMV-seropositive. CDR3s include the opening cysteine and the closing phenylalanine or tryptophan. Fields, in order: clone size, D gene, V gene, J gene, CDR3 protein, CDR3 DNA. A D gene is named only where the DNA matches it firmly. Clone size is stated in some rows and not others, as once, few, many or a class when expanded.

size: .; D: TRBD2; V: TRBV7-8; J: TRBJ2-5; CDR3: CASSLTLRTSVWETQYF; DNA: TGTGCCAGCAGCTTGACGTTGCGGACTAGCGTATGGGAGACCCAGTACTTC
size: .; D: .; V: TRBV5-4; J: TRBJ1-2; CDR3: CASSLGQSNYGYTF; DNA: TGTGCCAGCAGCTTGGGACAGTCAAACTATGGCTACACCTTC
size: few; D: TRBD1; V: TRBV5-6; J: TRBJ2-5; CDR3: CASSWTGPQETQYF; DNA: TGTGCCAGCAGCTGGACAGGGCCCCAAGAGACCCAGTACTTC
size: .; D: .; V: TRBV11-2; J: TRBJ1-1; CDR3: CASSWYTSTGGVEAFF; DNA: TGTGCCAGCAGCTGGTATACTTCGACAGGCGGCGTTGAAGCTTTCTTT
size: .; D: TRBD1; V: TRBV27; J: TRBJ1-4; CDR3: CASRETGGPNEKLFF; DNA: TGTGCCAGCAGGGAGACAGGGGGTCCTAATGAAAAACTGTTTTTT
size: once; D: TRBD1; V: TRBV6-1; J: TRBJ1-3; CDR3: CASSDIGGLNTIYF; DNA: TGTGCCAGCAGTGACATAGGGGGCTTAAACACCATATATTTT
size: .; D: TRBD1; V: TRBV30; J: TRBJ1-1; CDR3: CAWGGLVGQGAEAFF; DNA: TGTGCCTGGGGAGGTCTGGTAGGGCAGGGGGCTGAAGCTTTCTTT
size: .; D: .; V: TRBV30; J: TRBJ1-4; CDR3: CAWSTGIEKLFF; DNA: TGTGCCTGGAGTACAGGGATTGAAAAACTGTTTTTT
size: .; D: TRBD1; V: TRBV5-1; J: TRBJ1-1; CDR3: CASSFLGQANTEAFF; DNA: TGCGCCAGCAGCTTCCTGGGACAGGCGAACACTGAAGCTTTCTTT
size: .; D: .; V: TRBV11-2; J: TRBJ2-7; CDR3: CASSPTERPPYEQYF; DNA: TGTGCCAGCAGCCCGACCGAGCGCCCCCCTTACGAGCAGTACTTC
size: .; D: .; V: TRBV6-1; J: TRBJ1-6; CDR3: CASSLDRIRSPLHF; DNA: TGTGCCAGCAGTCTAGACAGGATACGGTCACCCCTCCACTTT
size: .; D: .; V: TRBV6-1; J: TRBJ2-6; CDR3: CASSVMSSGANGLTF; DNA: TGTGCCAGCAGCGTCATGAGCTCTGGGGCCAACGGCCTGACTTTC
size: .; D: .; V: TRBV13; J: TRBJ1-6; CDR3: CASRPQGITSPLHF; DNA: TGTGCCAGCAGACCTCAGGGTATCACTTCACCCCTCCACTTT
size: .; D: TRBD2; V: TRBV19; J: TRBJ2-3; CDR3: CASARGVSTDTQYF; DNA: TGTGCCAGTGCTCGGGGGGTCAGTACAGATACGCAGTATTTT
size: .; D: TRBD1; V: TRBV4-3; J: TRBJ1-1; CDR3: CASSRVGQDPYTEAFF; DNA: TGCGCCAGCAGCCGGGTCGGACAGGACCCGTACACTGAAGCTTTCTTT
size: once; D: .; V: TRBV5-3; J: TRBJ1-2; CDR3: CARSLPGDYGYTF; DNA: TGTGCCAGAAGCTTGCCAGGTGACTATGGCTACACCTTC
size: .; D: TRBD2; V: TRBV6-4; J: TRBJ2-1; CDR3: CASSELAGGSGEQFF; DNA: TGTGCCAGCAGTGAACTAGCGGGGGGAAGCGGAGAGCAGTTCTTC
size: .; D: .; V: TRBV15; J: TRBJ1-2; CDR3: CATSRDGRTWDYGYTF; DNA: TGTGCCACCAGCAGAGATGGGCGGACATGGGACTATGGCTACACCTTC
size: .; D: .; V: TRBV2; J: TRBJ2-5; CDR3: CASSGTNQETQYF; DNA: TGTGCCAGCAGTGGGACAAACCAAGAGACCCAGTACTTC
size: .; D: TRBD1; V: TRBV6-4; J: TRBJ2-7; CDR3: CASSDQAGGIHEQYF; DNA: TGTGCCAGCAGTGACCAGGCAGGGGGTATCCACGAGCAGTACTTC
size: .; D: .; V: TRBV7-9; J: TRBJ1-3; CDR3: CASSPGWAGNTIYF; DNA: TGTGCCAGCAGCCCGGGGTGGGCTGGAAACACCATATATTTT
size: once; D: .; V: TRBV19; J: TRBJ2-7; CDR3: CASKTRADFYEQYF; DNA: TGTGCCAGTAAAACGAGGGCGGATTTCTACGAGCAGTACTTC
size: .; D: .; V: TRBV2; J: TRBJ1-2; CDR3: CASSLAAGGDRNYGYTF; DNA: TGTGCCAGCAGTCTGGCCGCGGGGGGCGACAGAAACTATGGCTACACCTTC
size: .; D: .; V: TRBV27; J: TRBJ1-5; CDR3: CASSYTGLYSNQPQHF; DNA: TGTGCCAGCAGCTATACAGGGCTCTATAGCAATCAGCCCCAGCATTTT
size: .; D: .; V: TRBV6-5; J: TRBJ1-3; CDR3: CASSHTFSGNTIYF; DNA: TGTGCCAGCAGCCACACATTCTCTGGAAACACCATATATTTT
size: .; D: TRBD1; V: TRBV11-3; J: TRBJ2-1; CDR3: CASRTRDRVEQFF; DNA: TGTGCCAGCAGGACTCGGGACAGGGTTGAGCAGTTCTTC
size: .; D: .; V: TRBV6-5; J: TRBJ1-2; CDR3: CASSYQGRDYGYTF; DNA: TGTGCCAGCAGTTACCAGGGTCGGGACTATGGCTACACCTTC
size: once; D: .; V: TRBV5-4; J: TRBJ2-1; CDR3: CASSFGGALRNEQFF; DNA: TGTGCCAGCAGCTTTGGCGGGGCCCTTAGAAATGAGCAGTTCTTC
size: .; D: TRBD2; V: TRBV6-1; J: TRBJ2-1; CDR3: CASSEGLAGGLYNEQFF; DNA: TGTGCCAGCAGTGAGGGACTAGCGGGGGGTCTTTACAATGAGCAGTTCTTC
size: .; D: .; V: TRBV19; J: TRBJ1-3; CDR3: CATHSGNTIYF; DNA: TGTGCCACCCACTCTGGAAACACCATATATTTT
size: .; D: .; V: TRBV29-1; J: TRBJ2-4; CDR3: CSVEVTNRKNIQYF; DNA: TGCAGCGTTGAAGTTACGAACAGAAAAAACATTCAGTACTTC
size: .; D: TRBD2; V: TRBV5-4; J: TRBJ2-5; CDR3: CASSLLKLAGVQETQYF; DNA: TGTGCCAGCAGCTTGTTAAAACTAGCGGGGGTACAAGAGACCCAGTACTTC
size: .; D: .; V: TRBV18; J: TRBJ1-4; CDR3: CASSPSGVDNEKLFF; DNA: TGTGCCAGCTCACCCTCGGGGGTAGATAATGAAAAACTGTTTTTT
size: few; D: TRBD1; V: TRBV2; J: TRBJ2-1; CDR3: CASSMDRGNEQFF; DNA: TGTGCCAGCAGTATGGACAGGGGCAATGAGCAGTTCTTC
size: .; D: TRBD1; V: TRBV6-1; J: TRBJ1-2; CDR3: CASSVLRDRGGYTF; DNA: TGTGCCAGCAGTGTCCTCCGGGACAGGGGTGGCTACACCTTC
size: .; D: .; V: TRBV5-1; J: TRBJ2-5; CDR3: CASSSRGFQETQYF; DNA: TGCGCCAGCAGCTCTAGGGGTTTCCAAGAGACCCAGTACTTC
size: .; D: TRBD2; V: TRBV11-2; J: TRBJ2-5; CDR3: CASSLVSLAGYQETQYF; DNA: TGTGCCAGCAGCTTAGTAAGCCTAGCGGGGTACCAAGAGACCCAGTACTTC
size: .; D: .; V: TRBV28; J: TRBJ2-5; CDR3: CASTDRLSRETQYF; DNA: TGTGCCAGCACCGACAGGTTGAGTCGGGAGACCCAGTACTTC
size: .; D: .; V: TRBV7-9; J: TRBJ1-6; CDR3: CASSLEKSSYNSPLHF; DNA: TGTGCCAGCAGCTTGGAGAAGAGCTCCTATAATTCACCCCTCCACTTT
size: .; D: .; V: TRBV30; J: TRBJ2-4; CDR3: CAWTETKLAKNIQYF; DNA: TGTGCCTGGACCGAAACCAAGCTAGCCAAAAACATTCAGTACTTC
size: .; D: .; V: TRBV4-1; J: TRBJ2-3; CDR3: CASKDTTDTQYF; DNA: TGCGCCAGCAAGGACACCACAGATACGCAGTATTTT